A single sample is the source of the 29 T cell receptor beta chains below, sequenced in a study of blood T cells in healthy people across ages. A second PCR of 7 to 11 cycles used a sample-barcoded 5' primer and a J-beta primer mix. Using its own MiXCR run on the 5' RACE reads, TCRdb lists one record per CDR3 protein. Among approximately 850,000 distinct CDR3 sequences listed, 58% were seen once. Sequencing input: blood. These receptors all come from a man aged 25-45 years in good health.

In nucleotides, the CDR3 is TGTGCCAGCAGCTCCCGGGGACAGGCAAGGGAAACTGAAGCTTTCTTT. This sequence encodes CASSSRGQARETEAFF. The chain joins TRBV3-1 to TRBJ1-1; 8 nucleotides match TRBD1. Unmatched junction bases numbered 13, after V lost 5 bases and J lost 5 bases. The CDR3 covers 16 residues. CDR1 LGHDT and CDR2 YNNKEL come from the germline V gene (reference sequence).

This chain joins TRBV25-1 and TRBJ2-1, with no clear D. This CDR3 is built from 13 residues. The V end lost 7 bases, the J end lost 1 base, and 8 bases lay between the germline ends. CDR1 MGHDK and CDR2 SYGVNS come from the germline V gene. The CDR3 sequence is CASKGNSYNEQFF. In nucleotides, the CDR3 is TGTGCCAGCAAGGGAAATTCCTACAATGAGCAGTTCTTC.

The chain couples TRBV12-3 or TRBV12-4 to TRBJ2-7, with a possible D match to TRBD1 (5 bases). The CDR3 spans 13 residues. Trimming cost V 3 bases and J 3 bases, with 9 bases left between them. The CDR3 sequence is CASSLIQGYEQYF. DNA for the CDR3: TGTGCCAGCAGTTTGATTCAGGGCTACGAGCAGTACTTC.

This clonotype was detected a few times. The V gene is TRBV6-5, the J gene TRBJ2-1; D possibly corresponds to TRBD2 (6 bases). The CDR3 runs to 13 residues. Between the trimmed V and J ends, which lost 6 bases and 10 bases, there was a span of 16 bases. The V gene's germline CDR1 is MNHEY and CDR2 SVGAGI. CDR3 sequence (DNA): TGTGCCAGCAGCCAGGAACGAGGAGGGGAGCAGTTCTTC. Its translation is CASSQERGGEQFF.

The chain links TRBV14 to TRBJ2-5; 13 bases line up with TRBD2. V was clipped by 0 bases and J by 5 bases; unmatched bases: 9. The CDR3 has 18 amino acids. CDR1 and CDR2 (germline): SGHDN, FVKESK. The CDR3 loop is CASSQDFRTSGSGETQYF. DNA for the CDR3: TGTGCCAGCAGCCAAGATTTTCGGACTAGCGGGAGTGGGGAGACCCAGTACTTC.

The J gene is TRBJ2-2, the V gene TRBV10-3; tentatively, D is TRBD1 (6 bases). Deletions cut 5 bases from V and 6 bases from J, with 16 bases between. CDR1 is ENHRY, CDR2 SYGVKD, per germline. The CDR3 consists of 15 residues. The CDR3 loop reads CAISSTEGHAGELFF. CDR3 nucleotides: TGTGCCATCAGTTCGACAGAGGGACACGCCGGGGAGCTGTTTTTT.

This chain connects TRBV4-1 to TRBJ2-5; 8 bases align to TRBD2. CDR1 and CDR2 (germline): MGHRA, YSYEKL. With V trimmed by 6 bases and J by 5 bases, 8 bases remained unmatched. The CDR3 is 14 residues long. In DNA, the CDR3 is TGCGCCAGCAGAACGGGACTAGTTCGGGAGACCCAGTACTTC. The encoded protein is CASRTGLVRETQYF.

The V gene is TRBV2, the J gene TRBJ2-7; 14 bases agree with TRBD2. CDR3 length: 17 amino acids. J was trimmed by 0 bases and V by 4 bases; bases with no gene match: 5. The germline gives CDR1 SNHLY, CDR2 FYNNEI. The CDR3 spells CASSAGTSGGGSYEQYF. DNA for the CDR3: TGTGCCAGCAGTGCAGGGACTAGCGGGGGAGGCTCCTACGAGCAGTACTTC.

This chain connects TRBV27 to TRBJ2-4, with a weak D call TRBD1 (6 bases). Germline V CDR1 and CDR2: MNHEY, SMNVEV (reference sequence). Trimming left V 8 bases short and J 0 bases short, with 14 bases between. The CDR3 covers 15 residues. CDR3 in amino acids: CASGGHPIAKNIQYF. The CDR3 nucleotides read TGTGCCAGCGGGGGACACCCCATAGCCAAAAACATTCAGTACTTC.

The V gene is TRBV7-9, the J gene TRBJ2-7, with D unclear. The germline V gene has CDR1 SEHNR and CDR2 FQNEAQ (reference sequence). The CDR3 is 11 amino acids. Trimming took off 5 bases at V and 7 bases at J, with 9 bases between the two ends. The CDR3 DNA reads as TGTGCCAGCAGCCAGGCTTCTGAGCAGTACTTC. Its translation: CASSQASEQYF.

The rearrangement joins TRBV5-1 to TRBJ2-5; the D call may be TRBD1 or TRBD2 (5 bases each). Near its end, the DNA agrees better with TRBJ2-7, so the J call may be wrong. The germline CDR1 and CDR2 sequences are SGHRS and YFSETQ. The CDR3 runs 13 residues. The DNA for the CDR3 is TGCGCCAGCAGCTTGGCGTGGGGGAACGAGCAGTACTTC. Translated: CASSLAWGNEQYF.

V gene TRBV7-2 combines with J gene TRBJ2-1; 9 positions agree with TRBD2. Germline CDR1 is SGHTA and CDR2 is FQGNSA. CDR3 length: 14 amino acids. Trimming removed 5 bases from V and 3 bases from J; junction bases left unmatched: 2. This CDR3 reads CASSGGGVYNEQFF. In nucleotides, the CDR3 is TGTGCCAGCAGCGGCGGGGGGGTCTACAATGAGCAGTTCTTC.

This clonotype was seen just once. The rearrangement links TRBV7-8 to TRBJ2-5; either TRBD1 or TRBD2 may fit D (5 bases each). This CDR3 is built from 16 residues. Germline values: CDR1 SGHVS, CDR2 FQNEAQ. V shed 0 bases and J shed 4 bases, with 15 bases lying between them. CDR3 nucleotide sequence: TGTGCCAGCAGCTTAGCGGTAGCCAAGGGGAGAGAGACCCAGTACTTC. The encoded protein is CASSLAVAKGRETQYF.

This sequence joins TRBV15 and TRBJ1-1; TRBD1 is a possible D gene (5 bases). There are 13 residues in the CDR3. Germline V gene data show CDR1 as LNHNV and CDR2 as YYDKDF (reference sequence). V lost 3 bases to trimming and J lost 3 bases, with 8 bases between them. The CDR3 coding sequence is TGTGCCACCAGCAGGGACACCGACACTGAAGCTTTCTTT. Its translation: CATSRDTDTEAFF.

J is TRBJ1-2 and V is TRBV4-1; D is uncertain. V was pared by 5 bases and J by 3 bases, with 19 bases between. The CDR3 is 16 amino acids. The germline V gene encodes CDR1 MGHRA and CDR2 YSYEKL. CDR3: CASSDNRVQPDYGYTF. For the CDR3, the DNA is TGCGCCAGCAGCGACAACCGAGTCCAACCGGACTATGGCTACACCTTC.

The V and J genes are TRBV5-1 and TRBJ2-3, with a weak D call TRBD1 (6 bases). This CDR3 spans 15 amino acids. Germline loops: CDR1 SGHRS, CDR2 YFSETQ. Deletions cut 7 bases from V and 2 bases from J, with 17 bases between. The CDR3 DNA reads TGCGCCAGCCGCCCCACGGGACATTTCACAGATACGCAGTATTTT. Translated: CASRPTGHFTDTQYF. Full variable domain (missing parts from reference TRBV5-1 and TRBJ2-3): KAGVTQTPRYLIKTRGQQVTLSCSPISGHRSVSWYQQTPGQGLQFLFEYFSETQRNKGNFPGRFSGRQFSNSRSEMNVSTLELGDSALYLCASRPTGHFTDTQYFGPGTRLTVL.

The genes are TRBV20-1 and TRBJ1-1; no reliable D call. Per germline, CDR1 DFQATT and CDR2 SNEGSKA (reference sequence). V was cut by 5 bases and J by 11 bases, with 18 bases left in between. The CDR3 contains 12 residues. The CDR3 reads CSAPTAPSGAFF. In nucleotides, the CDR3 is TGCAGTGCTCCTACGGCTCCCAGTGGGGCTTTCTTT.

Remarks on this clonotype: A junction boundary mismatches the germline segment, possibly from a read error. CDR3 region: CASSPDPSGRQFF. The DNA of the CDR3 is TGTGCTAGCAGCCCCGATCCCAGCGGGAGGCAGTTCTTC. The chain joins TRBV7-7 to TRBJ2-1; 8 nucleotides match TRBD2. CDR3 length: 13 residues. The germline V gene encodes CDR1 SSHAT and CDR2 FNYEAQ (reference sequence).

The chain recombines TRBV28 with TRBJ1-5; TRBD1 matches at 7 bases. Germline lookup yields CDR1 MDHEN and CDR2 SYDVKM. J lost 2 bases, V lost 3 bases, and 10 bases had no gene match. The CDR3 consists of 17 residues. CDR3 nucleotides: TGTGCCAGCAGTTTCTTAAGAGAGGGGGCCGGCAATCAGCCCCAGCATTTT. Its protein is CASSFLREGAGNQPQHF.

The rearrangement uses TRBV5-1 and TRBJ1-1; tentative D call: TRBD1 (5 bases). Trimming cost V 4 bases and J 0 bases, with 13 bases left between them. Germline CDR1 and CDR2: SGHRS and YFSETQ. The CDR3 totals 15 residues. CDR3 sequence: CASSVQGLVNTEAFF. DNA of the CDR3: TGCGCCAGCAGCGTCCAGGGCCTCGTGAACACTGAAGCTTTCTTT.

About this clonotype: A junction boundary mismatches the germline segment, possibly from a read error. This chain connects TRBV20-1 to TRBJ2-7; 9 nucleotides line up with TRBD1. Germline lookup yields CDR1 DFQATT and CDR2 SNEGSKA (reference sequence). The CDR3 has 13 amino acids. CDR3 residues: CSAVQGARYVQYF. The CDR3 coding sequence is TGCAGTGCCGTACAGGGGGCACGCTACGTGCAGTACTTC.

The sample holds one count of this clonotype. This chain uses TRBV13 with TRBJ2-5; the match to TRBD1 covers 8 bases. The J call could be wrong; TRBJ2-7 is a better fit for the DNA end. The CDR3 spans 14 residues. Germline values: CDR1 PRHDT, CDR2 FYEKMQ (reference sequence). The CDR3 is CASSPVGQACEQYF. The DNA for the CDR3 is TGTGCCAGCAGCCCAGTGGGACAGGCCTGCGAGCAGTACTTC.

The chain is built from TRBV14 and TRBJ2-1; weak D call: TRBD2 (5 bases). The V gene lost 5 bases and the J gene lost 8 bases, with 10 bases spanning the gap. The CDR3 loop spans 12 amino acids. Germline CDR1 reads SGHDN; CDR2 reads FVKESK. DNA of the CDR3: TGTGCCAGCAGCTATTCAGCGGATGAGCAGTTCTTC. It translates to CASSYSADEQFF.

The CDR3 region has the DNA TGTGCCAGCAGCTCAACTGGTCCGGGGGGGAATTCACCCCTCCACTTT. Translation: CASSSTGPGGNSPLHF. The chain couples TRBV7-9 to TRBJ1-6, with a tentative D call TRBD1 (5 bases). Germline CDR1 SEHNR, CDR2 FQNEAQ (reference sequence). The CDR3 is 16 residues long. V lost 4 bases and J 7 bases, leaving 17 bases between the germline ends.

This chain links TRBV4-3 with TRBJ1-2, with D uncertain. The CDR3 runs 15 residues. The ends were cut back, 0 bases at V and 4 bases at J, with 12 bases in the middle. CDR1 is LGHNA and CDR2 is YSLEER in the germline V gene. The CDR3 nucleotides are TGCGCCAGCAGCCAAGACCGGGATGAGGCCTATGGCTACACCTTC. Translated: CASSQDRDEAYGYTF.

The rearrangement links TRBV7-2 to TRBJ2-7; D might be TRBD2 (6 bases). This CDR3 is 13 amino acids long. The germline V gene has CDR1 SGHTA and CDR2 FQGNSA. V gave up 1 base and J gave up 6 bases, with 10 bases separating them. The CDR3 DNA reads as TGTGCCAGCAGCTTAGTTAGCGGATCCGAGCAGTACTTC. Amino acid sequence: CASSLVSGSEQYF. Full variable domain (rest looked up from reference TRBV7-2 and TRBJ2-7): GAGVSQSPSNKVTEKGKDVELRCDPISGHTALYWYRQSLGQGLEFLIYFQGNSAPDKSGLPSDRFSAERTGGSVSTLTIQRTQQEDSAVYLCASSLVSGSEQYFGPGTRLTVT.

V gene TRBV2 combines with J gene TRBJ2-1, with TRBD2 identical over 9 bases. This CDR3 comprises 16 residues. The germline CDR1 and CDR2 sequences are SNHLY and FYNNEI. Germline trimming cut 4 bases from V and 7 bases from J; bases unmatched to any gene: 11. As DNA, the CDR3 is TGTGCCAGCAGTGGCGGCGGGAGGGGTTTTGGTAATGAGCAGTTCTTC. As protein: CASSGGGRGFGNEQFF.

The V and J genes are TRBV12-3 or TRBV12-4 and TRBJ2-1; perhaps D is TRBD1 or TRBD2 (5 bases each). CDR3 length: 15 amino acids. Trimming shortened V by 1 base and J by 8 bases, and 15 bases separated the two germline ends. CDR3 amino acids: CASSLGGTMVDEQFF. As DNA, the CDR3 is TGTGCCAGCAGTTTAGGAGGGACGATGGTCGATGAGCAGTTCTTC.

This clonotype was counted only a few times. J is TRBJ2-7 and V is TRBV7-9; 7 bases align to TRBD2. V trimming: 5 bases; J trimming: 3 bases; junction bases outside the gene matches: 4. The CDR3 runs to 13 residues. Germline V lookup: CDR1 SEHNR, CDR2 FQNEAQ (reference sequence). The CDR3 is CASSASGDYEQYF. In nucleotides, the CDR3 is TGTGCCAGCAGCGCCAGCGGGGACTACGAGCAGTACTTC.